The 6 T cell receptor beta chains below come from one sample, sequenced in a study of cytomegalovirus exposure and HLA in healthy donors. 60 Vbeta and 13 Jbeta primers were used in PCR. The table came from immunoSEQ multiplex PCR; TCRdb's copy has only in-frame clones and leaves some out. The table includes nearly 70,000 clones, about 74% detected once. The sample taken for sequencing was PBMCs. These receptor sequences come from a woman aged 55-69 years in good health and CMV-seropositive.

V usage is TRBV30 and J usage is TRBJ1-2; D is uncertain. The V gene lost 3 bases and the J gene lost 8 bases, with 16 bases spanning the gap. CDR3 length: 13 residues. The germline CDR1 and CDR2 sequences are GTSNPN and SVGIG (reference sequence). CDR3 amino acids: CAWSDRHYWGYTF. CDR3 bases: TGTGCCTGGAGCGATAGGCACTACTGGGGCTACACCTTC.

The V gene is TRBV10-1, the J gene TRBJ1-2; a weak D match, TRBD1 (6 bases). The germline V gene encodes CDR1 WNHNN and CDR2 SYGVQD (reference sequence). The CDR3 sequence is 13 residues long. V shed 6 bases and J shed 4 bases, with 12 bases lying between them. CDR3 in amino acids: CASSRGQSYGYTF. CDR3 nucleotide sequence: TGCGCCAGCAGCCGAGGACAGTCCTATGGCTACACCTTC.

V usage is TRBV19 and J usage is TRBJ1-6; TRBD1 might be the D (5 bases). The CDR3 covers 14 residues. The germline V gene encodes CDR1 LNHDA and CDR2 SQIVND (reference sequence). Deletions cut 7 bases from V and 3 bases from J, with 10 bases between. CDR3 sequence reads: CASTMGGYNSPLHF. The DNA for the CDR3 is TGTGCCAGTACCATGGGGGGCTATAATTCACCCCTCCACTTT.

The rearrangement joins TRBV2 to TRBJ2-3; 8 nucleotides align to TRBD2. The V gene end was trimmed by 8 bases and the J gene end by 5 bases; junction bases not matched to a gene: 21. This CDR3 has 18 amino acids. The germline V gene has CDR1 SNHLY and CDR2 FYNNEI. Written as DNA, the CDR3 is TGTGCCAGCCCACGCGGGGTGAAAGAAAAGCGGGGGAGAGATACGCAGTATTTT. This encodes CASPRGVKEKRGRDTQYF.

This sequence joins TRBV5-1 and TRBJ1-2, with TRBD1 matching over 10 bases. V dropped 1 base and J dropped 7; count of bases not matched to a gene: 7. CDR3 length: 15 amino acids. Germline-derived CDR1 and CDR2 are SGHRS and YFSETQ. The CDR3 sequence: CASSLNSGQGGGYTF. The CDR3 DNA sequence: TGCGCCAGCAGCTTGAACTCCGGACAGGGGGGTGGCTACACCTTC.

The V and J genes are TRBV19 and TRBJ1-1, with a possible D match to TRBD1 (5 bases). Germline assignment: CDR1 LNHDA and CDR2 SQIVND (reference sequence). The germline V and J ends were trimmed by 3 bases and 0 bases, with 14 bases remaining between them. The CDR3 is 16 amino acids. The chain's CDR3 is CASSMGRVGMNTEAFF. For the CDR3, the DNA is TGTGCCAGTAGTATGGGCAGGGTGGGGATGAACACTGAAGCTTTCTTT.